This T cell receptor beta chain appears in the sequencing data of a study of Ad26.COV2.S vaccination and SARS-CoV-2 variants. Study summary: The study gave Ad26.COV2.S intramuscularly, once or twice 56 days apart. General study findings and limits: It was vaccine recipients, not placebo recipients, who had the higher spike-specific TCR breadth.

Comments on this clone: Its antigen is still unknown.

V lost 6 bases and J lost 8; bases outside the gene matches: 5. There are 14 residues in the CDR3. Germline V gene lookup returns CDR1 MNHEY and CDR2 SMNVEV (reference sequence). Sample treatment: around 19 received Ad26.COV2.S at low or high dose, single or two shots; five or six received placebo; per-sample allocation not given. Sampling took place 63 days after the first vaccine or placebo injection. The individual, an adult aged 18-55 years, was a donor in Boston. Using immunoSEQ multiplex PCR, the repertoire was profiled, and TCRdb retains in-frame clones only, with some absent. The table lists more than 300,000 clones, approximately 86% of them singletons.

The V and J genes are TRBV27 and TRBJ2-1; 12 bases align to TRBD2. The sequences come from peripheral blood, collected in a trial of Ad26.COV2.S vaccine versus placebo. This sequence originates from a person aged 18-65 years who received the Ad26.COV2.S COVID-19 vaccine or a placebo. The CDR3 coding sequence is TGTGCCAGCAGGCGGCTAGCGGGAGGGCATGAGCAGTTCTTC. Its protein product is CASRRLAGGHEQFF.